The 5 T cell receptor beta chains presented below share a single source sample, sequenced in a study of shared clonotypes between healthy human individuals. Data came from immunoSEQ multiplex PCR; TCRdb stores just in-frame clones and leaves some out. The sample has 800,000 to 1,200,000 clones, approximately 80% seen once; the top ten hold more than 0.5%. The sequencing input was memory CD4+ T cells from PBMCs. Subset of the sample: CD45RA-negative fraction. These receptors were taken from a young man in good health. Some clones in this sample may be carry-over from other donors' samples.

The J gene is TRBJ1-2, the V gene TRBV5-4; 9 nucleotides agree with TRBD1. V shed 2 bases and J 6 bases; nucleotides not matched to a gene: 8. There are 15 residues in the CDR3. In germline, CDR1 is SGHNT, CDR2 YYREEE (reference sequence). The CDR3: CASSFRRTGADGYTF. CDR3 in DNA: TGTGCCAGCAGCTTCCGTCGGACAGGGGCGGATGGCTACACCTTC.

A note on this clone: A far larger clone is only one base removed, so a read error is likely. This specimen includes other DNA sequences encoding the same CDR3. This chain uses TRBV15 with TRBJ1-2; 10 nucleotides line up with TRBD1. CDR1 and CDR2 (germline): LNHNV, YYDKDF (reference sequence). The CDR3 consists of 15 residues. The chain's CDR3 is CATSRDRGQGNGYTF. In DNA, the CDR3 is TGCGCCACCAGCAGAGATCGGGGACAGGGGAATGGCTACACCTTC.

The V call is TRBV6-1, the J call TRBJ2-1; D gene unclear. Germline CDR1 and CDR2: MNHNS and SASEGT. This CDR3 is 15 amino acids long. Trimming took 3 bases from V and 0 from J, leaving 9 bases between them. The CDR3 region is CASSDGGSSYNEQFF. The CDR3 DNA sequence: TGTGCCAGCAGTGACGGTGGAAGCTCCTACAATGAGCAGTTCTTC.

The chain employs TRBV7-9 and TRBJ2-7, with 9 bases identical to TRBD1. The CDR3 runs 14 residues. V lost 6 bases to trimming and J lost 7 bases; unmatched junction nucleotides: 10. Germline V gene sequence: CDR1 SEHNR, CDR2 FQNEAQ (reference sequence). The CDR3, as DNA: TGTGCCAGCAGTCCATGGACAGGGGCGCGGGAGCAGTACTTC. Amino acids: CASSPWTGAREQYF.

In its sample, this clone was seen once. The chain employs TRBV4-2 and TRBJ1-5; a weak D match, TRBD1 (6 bases). The V end lost 3 bases, the J end lost 4 bases, and 16 bases lay between the germline ends. CDR1 is LGHNA, CDR2 YNFKEQ, per germline. CDR3 length: 16 amino acids. The CDR3 spells CASSQGGREGNQPQHF. The CDR3 DNA is TGTGCCAGCAGCCAGGGGGGCAGAGAAGGGAATCAGCCCCAGCATTTT.